The T cell receptor beta chain described here comes from a study of cytomegalovirus exposure and HLA in healthy donors. For the study at large: The Caucasian-associated ancestry cluster held roughly 81% of around 380 genotyped donors.

Primers for the PCR totalled 60 Vbeta and 13 Jbeta. Using immunoSEQ multiplex PCR, the repertoire was profiled, and TCRdb retains in-frame clones only, with some absent. The sample has 150,000 to 200,000 clones, approximately 86% seen once. The TCR sequence derives from a woman between 18 and 29 years old in good health and CMV-seronegative. The sample was PBMCs.

DNA for the CDR3: TGTGCCAGCAGTGAAGGCTGGGGAACAGGGGCGTCCTACGAGCAGTACTTC. Translation gives CASSEGWGTGASYEQYF. This chain connects TRBV2 to TRBJ2-7, with 7 bases matching TRBD1. The CDR3 has 17 residues. Germline V gene lookup returns CDR1 SNHLY and CDR2 FYNNEI. The junction had 10 bases not matched to a gene; V was cut back by 1 base and J by 1 base.